This T cell receptor (beta chain) was identified during a study of cytomegalovirus exposure and HLA in healthy donors. With 4 bases removed from V and 3 bases from J, the gap between germline ends came to 18 bases. This CDR3 has 16 residues. Germline V lookup: CDR1 SGHVS, CDR2 FNYEAQ. This clone was observed a handful of times. The study ran its PCR with 60 Vbeta and 13 Jbeta primers. Clones were sequenced by immunoSEQ multiplex PCR, and TCRdb holds only the in-frame ones, with some missing. The sample yields roughly 170,000 clones, approximately 80% seen once. The specimen sequenced was PBMCs. The rearrangement uses TRBV7-6 and TRBJ2-5; perhaps TRBD2 as D (6 bases). The TCR was taken from a man younger than 35 in good health and CMV-seronegative. The CDR3 is CASSSRSGPEKETQYF. The CDR3 DNA reads TGTGCCAGCAGCTCCCGCAGCGGGCCCGAAAAAGAGACCCAGTACTTC. The whole variable domain, filled in from reference TRBV7-6 and TRBJ2-5, reads GAGVSQSPRYKVTKRGQDVALRCDPISGHVSLYWYRQALGQGPEFLTYFNYEAQQDKSGLPNDRFSAERPEGSISTLTIQRTEQRDSAMYRCASSSRSGPEKETQYFGPGTRLLVL.